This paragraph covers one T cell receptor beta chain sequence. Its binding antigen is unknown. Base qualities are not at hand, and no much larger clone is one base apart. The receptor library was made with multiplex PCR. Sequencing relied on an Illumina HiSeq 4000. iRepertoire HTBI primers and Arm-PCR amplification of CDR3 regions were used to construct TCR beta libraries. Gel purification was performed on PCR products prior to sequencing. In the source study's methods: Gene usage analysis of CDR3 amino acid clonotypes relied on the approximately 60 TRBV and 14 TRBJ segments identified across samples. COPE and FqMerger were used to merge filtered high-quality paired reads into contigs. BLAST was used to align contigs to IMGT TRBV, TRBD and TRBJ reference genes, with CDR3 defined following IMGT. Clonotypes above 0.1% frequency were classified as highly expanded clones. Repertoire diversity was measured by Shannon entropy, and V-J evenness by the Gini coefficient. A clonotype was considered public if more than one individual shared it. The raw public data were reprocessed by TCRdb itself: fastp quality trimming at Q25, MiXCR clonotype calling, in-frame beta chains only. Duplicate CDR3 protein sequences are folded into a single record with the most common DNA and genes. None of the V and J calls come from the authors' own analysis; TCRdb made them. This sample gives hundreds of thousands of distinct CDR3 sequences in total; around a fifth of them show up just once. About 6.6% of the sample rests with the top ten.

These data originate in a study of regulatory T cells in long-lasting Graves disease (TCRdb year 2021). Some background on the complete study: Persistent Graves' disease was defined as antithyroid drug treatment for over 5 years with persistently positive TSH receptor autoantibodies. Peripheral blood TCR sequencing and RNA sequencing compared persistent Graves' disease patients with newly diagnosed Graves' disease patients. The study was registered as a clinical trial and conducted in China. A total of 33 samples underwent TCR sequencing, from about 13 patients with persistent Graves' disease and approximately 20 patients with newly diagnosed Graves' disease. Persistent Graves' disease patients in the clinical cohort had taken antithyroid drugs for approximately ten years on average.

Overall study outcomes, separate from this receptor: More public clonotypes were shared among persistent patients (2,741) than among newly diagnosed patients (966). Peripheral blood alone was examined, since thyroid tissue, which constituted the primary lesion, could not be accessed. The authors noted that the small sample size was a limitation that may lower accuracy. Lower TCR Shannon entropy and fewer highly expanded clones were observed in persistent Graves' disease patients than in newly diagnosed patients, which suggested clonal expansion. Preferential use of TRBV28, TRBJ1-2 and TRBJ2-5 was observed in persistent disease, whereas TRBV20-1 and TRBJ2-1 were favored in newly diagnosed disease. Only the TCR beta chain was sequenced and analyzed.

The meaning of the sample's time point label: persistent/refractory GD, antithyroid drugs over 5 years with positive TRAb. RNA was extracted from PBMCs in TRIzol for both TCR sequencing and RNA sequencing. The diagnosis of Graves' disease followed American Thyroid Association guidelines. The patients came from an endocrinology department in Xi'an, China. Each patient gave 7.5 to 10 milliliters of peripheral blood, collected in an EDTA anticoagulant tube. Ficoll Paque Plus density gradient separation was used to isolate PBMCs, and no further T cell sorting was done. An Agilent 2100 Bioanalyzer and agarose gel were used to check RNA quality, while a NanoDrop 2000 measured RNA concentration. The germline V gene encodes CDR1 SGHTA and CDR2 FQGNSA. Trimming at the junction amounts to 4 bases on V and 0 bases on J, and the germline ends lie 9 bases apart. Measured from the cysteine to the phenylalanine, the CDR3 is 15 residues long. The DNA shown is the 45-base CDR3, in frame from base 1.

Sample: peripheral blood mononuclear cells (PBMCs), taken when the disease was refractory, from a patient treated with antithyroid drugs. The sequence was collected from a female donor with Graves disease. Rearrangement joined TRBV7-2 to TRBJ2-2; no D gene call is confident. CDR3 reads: CASSSRQPNTGELFF. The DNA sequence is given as TGTGCCAGCAGCTCAAGACAACCGAACACCGGGGAGCTGTTTTTT.